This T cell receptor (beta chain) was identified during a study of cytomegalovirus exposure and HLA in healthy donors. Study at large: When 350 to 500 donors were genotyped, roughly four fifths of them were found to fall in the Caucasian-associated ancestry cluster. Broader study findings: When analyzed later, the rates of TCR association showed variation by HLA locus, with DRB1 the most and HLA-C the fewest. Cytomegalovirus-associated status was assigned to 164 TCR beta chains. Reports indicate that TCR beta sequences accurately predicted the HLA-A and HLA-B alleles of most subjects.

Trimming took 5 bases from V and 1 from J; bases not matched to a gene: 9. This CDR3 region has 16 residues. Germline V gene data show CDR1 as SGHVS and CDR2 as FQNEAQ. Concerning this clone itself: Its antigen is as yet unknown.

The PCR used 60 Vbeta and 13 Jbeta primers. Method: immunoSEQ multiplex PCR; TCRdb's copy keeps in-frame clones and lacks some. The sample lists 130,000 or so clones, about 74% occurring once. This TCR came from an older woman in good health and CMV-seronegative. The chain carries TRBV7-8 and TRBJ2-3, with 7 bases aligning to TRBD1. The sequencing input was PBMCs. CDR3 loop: CASSPEDQGGTDTQYF. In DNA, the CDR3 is TGTGCCAGCAGCCCCGAAGATCAGGGGGGCACAGATACGCAGTATTTT.